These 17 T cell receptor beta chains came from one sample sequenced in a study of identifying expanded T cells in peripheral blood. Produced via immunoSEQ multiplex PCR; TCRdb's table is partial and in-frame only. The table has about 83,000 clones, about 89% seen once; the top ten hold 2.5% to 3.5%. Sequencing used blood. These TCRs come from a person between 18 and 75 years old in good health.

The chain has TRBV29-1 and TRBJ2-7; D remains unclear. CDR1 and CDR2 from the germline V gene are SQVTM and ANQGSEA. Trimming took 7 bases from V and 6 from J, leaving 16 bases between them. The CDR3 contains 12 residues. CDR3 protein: CSGIGRKGEQYF. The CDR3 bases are TGCAGCGGGATAGGACGGAAGGGCGAGCAGTACTTC.

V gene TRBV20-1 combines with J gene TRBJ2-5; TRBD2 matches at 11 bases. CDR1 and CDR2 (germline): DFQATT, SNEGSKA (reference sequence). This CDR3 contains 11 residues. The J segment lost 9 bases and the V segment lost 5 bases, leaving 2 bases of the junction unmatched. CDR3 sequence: CSAPSGRSQYF. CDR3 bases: TGCAGTGCTCCTAGCGGGAGGTCCCAGTACTTC.

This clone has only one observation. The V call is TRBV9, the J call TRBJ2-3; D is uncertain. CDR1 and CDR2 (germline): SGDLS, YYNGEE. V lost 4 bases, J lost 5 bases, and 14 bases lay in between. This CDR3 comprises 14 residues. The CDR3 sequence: CASSRTTVGDTQYF. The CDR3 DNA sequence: TGTGCCAGCAGCCGGACCACAGTGGGAGATACGCAGTATTTT.

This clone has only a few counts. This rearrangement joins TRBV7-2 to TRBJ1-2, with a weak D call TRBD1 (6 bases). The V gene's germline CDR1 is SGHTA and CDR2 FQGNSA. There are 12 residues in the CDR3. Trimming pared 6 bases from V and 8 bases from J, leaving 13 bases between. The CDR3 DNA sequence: TGTGCCAGCAGTTACAACAGGGACGGCTACACCTTC. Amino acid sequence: CASSYNRDGYTF.

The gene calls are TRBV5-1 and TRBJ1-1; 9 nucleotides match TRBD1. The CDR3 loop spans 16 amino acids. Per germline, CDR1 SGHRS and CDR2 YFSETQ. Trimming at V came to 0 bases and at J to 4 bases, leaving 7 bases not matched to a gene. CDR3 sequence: CASSLGYGQGTTEAFF. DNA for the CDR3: TGCGCCAGCAGCTTGGGTTATGGACAGGGGACCACTGAAGCTTTCTTT.

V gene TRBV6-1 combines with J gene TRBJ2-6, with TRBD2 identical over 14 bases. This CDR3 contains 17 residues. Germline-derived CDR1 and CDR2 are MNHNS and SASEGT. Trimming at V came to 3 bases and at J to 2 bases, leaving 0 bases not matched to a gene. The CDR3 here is CASSEGLAGAGANVLTF. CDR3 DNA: TGTGCCAGCAGTGAGGGACTAGCGGGAGCTGGGGCCAACGTCCTGACTTTC.

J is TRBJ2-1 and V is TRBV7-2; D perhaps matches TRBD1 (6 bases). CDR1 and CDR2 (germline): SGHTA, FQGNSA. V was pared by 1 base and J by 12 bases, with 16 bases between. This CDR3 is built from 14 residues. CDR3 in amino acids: CASSLDREAGGQFF. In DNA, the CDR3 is TGTGCCAGCAGCTTAGACAGGGAAGCAGGTGGGCAGTTCTTC.

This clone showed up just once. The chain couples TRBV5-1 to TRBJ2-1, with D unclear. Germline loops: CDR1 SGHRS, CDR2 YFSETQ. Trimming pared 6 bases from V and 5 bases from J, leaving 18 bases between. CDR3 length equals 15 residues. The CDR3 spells CASTPDPSMNNEQFF. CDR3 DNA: TGCGCCAGCACCCCGGACCCCTCTATGAACAATGAGCAGTTCTTC.

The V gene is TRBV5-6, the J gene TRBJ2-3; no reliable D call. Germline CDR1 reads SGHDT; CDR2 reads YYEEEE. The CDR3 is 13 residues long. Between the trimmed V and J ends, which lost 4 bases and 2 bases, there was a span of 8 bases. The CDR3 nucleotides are TGTGCCAGCAGCACGCGGCCCACAGATACGCAGTATTTT. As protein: CASSTRPTDTQYF.

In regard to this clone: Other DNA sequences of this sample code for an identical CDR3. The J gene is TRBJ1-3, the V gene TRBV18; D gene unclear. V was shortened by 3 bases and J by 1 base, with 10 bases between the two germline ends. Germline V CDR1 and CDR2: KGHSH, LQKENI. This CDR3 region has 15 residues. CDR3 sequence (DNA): TGTGCCAGCTCACCTGGCAGTAGATCTGGAAACACCATATATTTT. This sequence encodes CASSPGSRSGNTIYF.

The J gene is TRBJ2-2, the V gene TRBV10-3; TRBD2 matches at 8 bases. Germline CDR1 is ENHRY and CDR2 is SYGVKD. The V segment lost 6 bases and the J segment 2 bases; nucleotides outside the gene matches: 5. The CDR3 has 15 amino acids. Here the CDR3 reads CAIRPGLGNTGELFF. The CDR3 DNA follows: TGTGCCATCAGACCGGGACTAGGAAACACCGGGGAGCTGTTTTTT.

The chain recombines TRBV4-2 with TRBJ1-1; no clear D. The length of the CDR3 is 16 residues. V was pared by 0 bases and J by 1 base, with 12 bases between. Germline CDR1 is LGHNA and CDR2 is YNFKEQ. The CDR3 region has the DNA TGTGCCAGCAGCCAAGATCGGCAGGCCCGGAACACTGAAGCTTTCTTT. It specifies CASSQDRQARNTEAFF.

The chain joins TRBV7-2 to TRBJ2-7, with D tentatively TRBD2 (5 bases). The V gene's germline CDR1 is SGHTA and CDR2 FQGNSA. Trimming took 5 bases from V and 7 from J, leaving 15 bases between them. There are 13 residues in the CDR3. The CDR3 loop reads CASSKEVLLEQYF. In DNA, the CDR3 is TGTGCCAGCAGCAAGGAGGTCCTCCTAGAGCAGTACTTC.

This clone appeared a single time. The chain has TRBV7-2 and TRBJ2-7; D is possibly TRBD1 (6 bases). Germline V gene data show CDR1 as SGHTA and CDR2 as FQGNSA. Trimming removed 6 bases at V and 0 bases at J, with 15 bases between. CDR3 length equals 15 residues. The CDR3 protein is CASSPTRGSSYEQYF. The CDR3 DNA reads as TGTGCCAGCAGTCCGACCAGGGGCAGCTCCTACGAGCAGTACTTC.

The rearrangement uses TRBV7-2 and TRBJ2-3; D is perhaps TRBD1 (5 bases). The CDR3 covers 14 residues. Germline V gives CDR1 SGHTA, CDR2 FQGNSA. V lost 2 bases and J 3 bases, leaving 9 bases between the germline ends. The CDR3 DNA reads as TGTGCCAGCAGCTTATCGCAGGGTACAGATACGCAGTATTTT. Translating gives CASSLSQGTDTQYF.

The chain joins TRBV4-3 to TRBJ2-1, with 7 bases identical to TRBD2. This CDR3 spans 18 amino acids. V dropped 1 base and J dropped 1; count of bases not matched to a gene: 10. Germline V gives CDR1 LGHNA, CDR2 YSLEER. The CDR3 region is CASSQGPPGAGSYNEQFF. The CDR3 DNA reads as TGCGCCAGCAGCCAAGGACCCCCGGGAGCGGGGTCCTACAATGAGCAGTTCTTC.

The CDR3 is CASSEGGRGAAGYTF. The CDR3 DNA reads as TGTGCCAGCAGTGAGGGGGGCAGGGGCGCCGCTGGCTACACCTTC. The chain recombines TRBV2 with TRBJ1-2, with D perhaps TRBD1 (6 bases). V was shortened by 3 bases and J by 7 bases, with 18 bases between the two germline ends. This CDR3 is built from 15 residues. Per the germline V gene, CDR1 is SNHLY and CDR2 is FYNNEI.